Below are 16 T cell receptor beta chains sequenced from a single sample in a study of Graves' ophthalmopathy and Graves' hyperthyroidism. Amplifying from RNA transcripts, the study obtained TCR beta CDR3 regions. HTBI primers were used in a first-round RT-PCR, which preceded a second-round multiplex PCR. TCRdb re-analysed the multiplex PCR reads in MiXCR, keeping a single row per CDR3 protein. Counted here are roughly 1.1 million distinct CDR3 sequences, about 35% occurring once; the ten biggest clones make up over 8.5%. Sequencing input: peripheral blood or thyroid tissue (not recorded which). These receptors were taken from an adult man with Graves' hyperthyroidism.

This chain uses TRBV29-1 with TRBJ1-2; D unresolved. Germline V gives CDR1 SQVTM, CDR2 ANQGSEA. V dropped 8 bases and J dropped 4 bases, with 14 bases sitting between them. CDR3 length: 12 amino acids. This CDR3 reads CSTLLAAYGYTF. The CDR3, as DNA: TGCAGCACTCTCCTCGCTGCCTATGGCTACACCTTC.

This clonotype was picked up a small number of times. The chain uses TRBV12-3 or TRBV12-4 and TRBJ2-7; TRBD1 might be the D (5 bases). The CDR3 runs 15 residues. V dropped 1 base and J dropped 5 bases, with 15 bases sitting between them. This CDR3 is CASSLGGAGSDEQYF. The CDR3, as DNA: TGTGCCAGCAGTTTAGGTGGGGCAGGGTCGGACGAGCAGTACTTC.

A word on this clonotype: Here the CDR3 omits its conserved ending phenylalanine or tryptophan, so a read error is the likely source. The chain couples TRBV29-1 to TRBJ1-1, with D possibly being TRBD1 (6 bases). The germline gives CDR1 SQVTM, CDR2 ANQGSEA. Trimming left V 6 bases short and J 5 bases short, with 13 bases between. This CDR3 spans 12 amino acids. CDR3 sequence: CSVAGQSTEAFL. The CDR3 region has the DNA TGCAGCGTCGCAGGACAGTCGACTGAAGCTTTCCTT.

V is TRBV9 and J is TRBJ2-7, with D perhaps matching TRBD1 (5 bases). Germline lookup yields CDR1 SGDLS and CDR2 YYNGEE. V dropped 4 bases and J dropped 6 bases, with 23 bases sitting between them. The CDR3 covers 16 residues. CDR3 protein: CASSPRTAVGAPEQYF. CDR3 nucleotides: TGTGCCAGCAGCCCCCGGACGGCGGTTGGGGCCCCCGAGCAGTACTTC.

The genes are TRBV15 and TRBJ1-5; possibly TRBD1 for D (5 bases). Deletions cut 2 bases from V and 9 bases from J, with 17 bases between. This CDR3 has 15 amino acids. Germline CDR1 LNHNV, CDR2 YYDKDF (reference sequence). Here the CDR3 reads CATSRSQALPLPQHF. CDR3 in DNA: TGTGCCACCAGCAGATCACAGGCGCTGCCTCTGCCCCAGCATTTT.

The chain combines TRBV24-1 with TRBJ2-7, with 8 bases lining up with TRBD1. Germline V gene lookup returns CDR1 KGHDR and CDR2 SFDVKD. CDR3 length equals 14 residues. With 3 bases clipped from V and 2 bases from J, the junction kept 2 bases outside the gene matches. The CDR3 here is CATSDGTGPYEQYF. DNA of the CDR3: TGTGCCACCAGTGATGGGACAGGCCCCTACGAGCAGTACTTC.

V is TRBV7-9 and J is TRBJ2-2, with 10 bases that match TRBD2. The germline gives CDR1 SEHNR, CDR2 FQNEAQ (reference sequence). The CDR3 covers 16 residues. Trimming took 7 bases from V and 4 from J; bases not matched to a gene: 9. The CDR3 coding sequence is TGTGCCAGCACCTCCCGGGCTAGCGGGAGCACCGGGGAGCTGTTTTTT. Encoded protein: CASTSRASGSTGELFF.

With respect to this clonotype: Compared with germline, one end of the junction differs, possibly owing to a read error. The chain carries TRBV12-3 or TRBV12-4 and TRBJ2-5; D remains ambiguous. The CDR3 covers 14 residues. The CDR3 DNA is TGTGCCAGCAGTTTAGTCGGCCCTCAAGAGGCCCAGTACTTC. Translated: CASSLVGPQEAQYF.

The chain uses TRBV28 and TRBJ1-5; TRBD1 matches 8 bases. The germline gives CDR1 MDHEN, CDR2 SYDVKM. There are 17 residues in the CDR3. Trimming at V came to 4 bases and at J to 4 bases, leaving 12 bases not matched to a gene. The DNA of the CDR3 is TGTGCCAGCAGTTCCCCGGTTGAGGGACAGGAGAATCAGCCCCAGCATTTT. It encodes CASSSPVEGQENQPQHF.

There are a few counts of this clonotype. The V and J genes are TRBV6-5 and TRBJ1-5; D remains ambiguous. CDR1 is MNHEY and CDR2 is SVGAGI in the germline V gene. V lost 4 bases to trimming and J lost 9 bases, with 13 bases between them. This CDR3 region has 13 residues. The CDR3: CASSSVGDRPQHF. In DNA form, the CDR3 reads TGTGCCAGCAGTTCCGTTGGGGATCGGCCCCAGCATTTT.

This clonotype showed up many times. The rearrangement joins TRBV24-1 to TRBJ2-7; a possible D gene is TRBD2 (6 bases). Germline values: CDR1 KGHDR, CDR2 SFDVKD. CDR3 length: 13 amino acids. V was pared by 10 bases and J by 6 bases, with 18 bases between. CDR3 bases: TGTGCCACGGGCCACGGAAGGGGAGGCGAGCAGTACTTC. Encoded protein: CATGHGRGGEQYF.

This clonotype was counted only a few times. CDR3 protein: CSASFDDQIAAPLHF. The CDR3 DNA follows: TGCAGTGCCTCCTTTGATGACCAAATAGCGGCGCCCCTCCACTTT. The chain recombines TRBV20-1 with TRBJ1-6, with D uncertain. V dropped 6 bases and J dropped 13 bases, with 25 bases sitting between them. This CDR3 has 15 amino acids. Germline CDR1 is DFQATT and CDR2 is SNEGSKA (reference sequence).

At least ten counts were recorded for this clonotype. V is TRBV20-1 and J is TRBJ1-5, with a possible D match to TRBD1 (6 bases). V lost 0 bases and J 5 bases, leaving 11 bases between the germline ends. Germline V gene data show CDR1 as DFQATT and CDR2 as SNEGSKA (reference sequence). The CDR3 is made up of 14 amino acids. CDR3 residues: CSAREATGHQPQHF. DNA for the CDR3: TGCAGTGCTAGAGAAGCGACAGGTCATCAGCCCCAGCATTTT.

This clonotype was seen repeatedly, ten times or more. The V and J genes are TRBV7-9 and TRBJ1-5, with 8 bases identical to TRBD1. Trimming cost V 5 bases and J 3 bases; bases outside gene matches: 12. Germline loops: CDR1 SEHNR, CDR2 FQNEAQ (reference sequence). The CDR3 runs to 17 residues. The CDR3 region is CASSQGVGDRYNQPQHF. The CDR3 coding sequence is TGTGCCAGCAGCCAAGGGGTGGGGGACAGGTACAATCAGCCCCAGCATTTT.

This clonotype was detected once. The CDR3 nucleotides are TGTGCCAGCAGTGAAGCCGGCGGGGGATCCGAGCAGTACTTC. Protein: CASSEAGGGSEQYF. The chain couples TRBV2 to TRBJ2-7, with 7 bases identical to TRBD2. Trimming at V came to 0 bases and at J to 6 bases, leaving 5 bases not matched to a gene. This CDR3 region has 14 residues. Germline V gives CDR1 SNHLY, CDR2 FYNNEI. The full variable domain, in which reference TRBV2 and TRBJ2-7 provide the parts outside the CDR3, is EPEVTQTPSHQVTQMGQEVILRCVPISNHLYFYWYRQILGQKVEFLVSFYNNEISEKSEIFDDQFSVERPDGSNFTLKIRSTKLEDSAMYFCASSEAGGGSEQYFGPGTRLTVT.

The CDR3 region is CASSPNQPSGKKRYEQYF. The CDR3 bases are TGCGCCAGCAGCCCGAACCAACCTAGCGGGAAAAAGAGATACGAGCAGTACTTC. This rearrangement joins TRBV5-1 to TRBJ2-7; 9 positions match TRBD2. Germline V gives CDR1 SGHRS, CDR2 YFSETQ. CDR3 size: 18 residues. Trimming removed 4 bases from V and 4 bases from J; junction bases left unmatched: 18.